Listed here are 2 T cell receptor beta chains from one sample, sequenced in a study of beta chain features in type 1 diabetes. These receptors' targets are unknown. The authors reverse transcribed all of the isolated RNA, so sequencing captured expressed TCRB transcripts. Profiling relied on immunoSEQ multiplex PCR, and the TCRdb table lists in-frame clones only, not all of them. In the table there are approximately 17,000 clones, less than 85% of which are singletons. Regarding the study as a whole: People with Type 1 diabetes carried modestly yet significantly shorter TCRB CDR3s in all four CD4+ subsets.

The sequenced sample was stem cell memory CD4+ T cells from blood. The receptors originated from a man between 25 and 39 years old with type 1 diabetes.

The rearrangement links TRBV10-3 to TRBJ1-1; 10 positions match TRBD1. The CDR3 sequence is 15 residues long. Unmatched junction bases numbered 6, after V lost 5 bases and J lost 3 bases. CDR1 and CDR2 (germline): ENHRY, SYGVKD. CDR3 amino acids: CAISSPGQGHTEAFF. The DNA of the CDR3 is TGTGCCATCAGTTCGCCGGGACAGGGGCACACTGAAGCTTTCTTT.

Remarks on this clone: A read error may produce the germline difference seen at one junction end. The CDR3, as DNA: TGTGCCCACAGGATGAATACTGAAGCTTTCTTT. Residues: CAHRMNTEAFF. This chain links TRBV25-1 with TRBJ1-1, with a possible D match to TRBD1 (5 bases). This CDR3 region has 11 residues. CDR1 and CDR2 (germline): MGHDK, SYGVNS.